The 9 T cell receptor beta chains below were found in one sample sequenced in a study of blood T cell repertoires in COVID-19 (dated by TCRdb to 2019 to 2021). Library preparation used the immunoSEQ multiplex PCR assay. The table was pulled from immuneACCESS by TCRdb, which kept in-frame rearrangements only. Such tables lose some clones; where checked, under half of the loss comes from unresolved V genes, and the rest has no known cause. This sample holds 200,000 to 250,000 clones; 75% to 90% were observed only once. The top ten hold roughly 4% of the sample. The sample was PBMCs or T cells enriched from blood (not recorded which). The source of these receptors is a woman under 40 who had been exposed to COVID-19.

The chain carries TRBV30 and TRBJ1-6; 9 bases align to TRBD1. Germline CDR1 reads GTSNPN; CDR2 reads SVGIG (reference sequence). J was trimmed by 10 bases and V by 0 bases; bases with no gene match: 4. The CDR3 is 14 residues long. This CDR3 reads CAWSVNRGRSPLHF. Written as DNA, the CDR3 is TGTGCCTGGAGTGTAAACAGGGGGCGATCACCCCTCCACTTT.

The chain combines TRBV30 with TRBJ2-5, with TRBD1 matching 9 bases. In germline, CDR1 is GTSNPN, CDR2 SVGIG (reference sequence). Trimming at V came to 2 bases and at J to 4 bases, leaving 8 bases not matched to a gene. The CDR3 is 15 residues long. DNA of the CDR3: TGTGCCTGGAGTTCGTCGGACAGGGGAGCAGAGACCCAGTACTTC. Its translation: CAWSSSDRGAETQYF.

The CDR3 protein is CASSRRGLPYEQYF. The CDR3 nucleotides are TGTGCCAGCAGCCGCAGGGGACTACCTTACGAGCAGTACTTC. V usage is TRBV3-1 (or the pseudogene TRBV3-2) and J usage is TRBJ2-7; possible D gene TRBD2, 7 bases. Trimming left V 4 bases short and J 4 bases short, with 14 bases between. The CDR3 contains 14 residues. Germline values: CDR1 LGHDT, CDR2 YNNKEL (reference sequence).

The gene calls are TRBV9 and TRBJ2-7; 7 nucleotides line up with TRBD2. J gave up 7 bases and V 1 base, and 8 bases lay outside the gene matches. Germline V gene lookup returns CDR1 SGDLS and CDR2 YYNGEE. CDR3 length equals 14 residues. The chain's CDR3 is CASSVFGRSDEQYF. DNA for the CDR3: TGTGCCAGCAGCGTATTCGGGAGGTCGGATGAGCAGTACTTC.

This clone was counted a single time. V usage is TRBV12-5 and J usage is TRBJ1-3; 8 nucleotides align to TRBD1. The CDR3 spans 18 residues. Germline V gene lookup returns CDR1 LGHNT and CDR2 FRNRAP. V shed 0 bases and J 1 base; nucleotides not matched to a gene: 8. As DNA, the CDR3 is TGTGCTAGTGGTTTGGTACTCTTCCAGGGGGCTTCTGGAAACACCATATATTTT. Its protein product is CASGLVLFQGASGNTIYF.

CDR3 DNA: TGTGCCAGCAGCGGGACAGGGTATGGCTACACCTTC. This translates into CASSGTGYGYTF. This sequence joins TRBV25-1 and TRBJ1-2; 9 bases are shared with TRBD1. The V and J ends lost 6 bases and 5 bases, in that order; junction bases with no gene match: 1. This CDR3 is built from 12 residues. Germline loops: CDR1 MGHDK, CDR2 SYGVNS.

The count of this clone is one. V gene TRBV3-1 (or the pseudogene TRBV3-2) combines with J gene TRBJ2-7, with D possibly matching TRBD2 (6 bases). The length of the CDR3 is 14 residues. V was cut by 0 bases and J by 2 bases, with 8 bases left in between. CDR1 and CDR2 (germline): LGHDT, YNNKEL (reference sequence). The CDR3 is CASSQDPGAYEQYF. Here the CDR3 DNA reads TGTGCCAGCAGCCAAGACCCGGGAGCCTACGAGCAGTACTTC.

The chain couples TRBV10-3 to TRBJ2-1, with a possible D match to TRBD2 (5 bases). The germline gives CDR1 ENHRY, CDR2 SYGVKD. This CDR3 is 16 amino acids long. Deletions cut 5 bases from V and 4 bases from J, with 18 bases between. The CDR3 spells CAISRREPREYNEQFF. The DNA for the CDR3 is TGTGCCATCAGTCGTCGGGAACCCCGAGAATACAATGAGCAGTTCTTC.

V is TRBV2 and J is TRBJ2-2; 7 nucleotides match TRBD2. With 1 base clipped from V and 5 bases from J, the junction kept 7 bases outside the gene matches. Germline V gene lookup returns CDR1 SNHLY and CDR2 FYNNEI. This CDR3 has 16 residues. CDR3 loop: CASSEVERGGTGELFF. The DNA for the CDR3 is TGTGCCAGCAGTGAAGTAGAGCGGGGAGGAACCGGGGAGCTGTTTTTT.